This T cell receptor beta chain was recorded in a study of cytomegalovirus exposure and HLA in healthy donors. Study outcomes and limitations: Using a false discovery rate of 0.05, a later analysis showed that approximately 16,000 TCR beta sequences were associated with HLA alleles. There were 150 to 200 TCR beta chains listed as cytomegalovirus-associated. Relative to the approximately 680-donor mean, N-insertions were reportedly fewer in an Asian-associated ancestry cluster in a later analysis. For most TCR beta V segments, an earlier analysis put the productive rate at about 87% or about 30% of the time.

Germline loops: CDR1 MNHNS, CDR2 SASEGT. Trimming took 3 bases from V and 4 from J; bases not matched to a gene: 14. This CDR3 contains 17 residues. Worth noting for this clone: The antigen is not known.

With 60 Vbeta and 13 Jbeta primers, the PCR was carried out. Sequencing was performed with immunoSEQ multiplex PCR; in TCRdb, only in-frame clones are kept and a portion is missing. In the table there are approximately 150,000 clones, approximately 86% of which are singletons. Sequences were obtained from PBMCs. The receptor was isolated from a woman in her thirties or forties in good health and CMV-seronegative. V is TRBV6-1 and J is TRBJ1-1, with 7 bases matching TRBD1. DNA of the CDR3: TGTGCCAGCAGTGACATCGGGACAGCGCAATTTACCACTGAAGCTTTCTTT. Translation gives CASSDIGTAQFTTEAFF.